These T cell receptor beta chains were read from a single sample in a study of regulatory T cells in long-lasting Graves disease. TCRdb used MiXCR to reprocess the multiplex PCR reads, holding one entry per CDR3 protein. The sample has about 500,000 distinct CDR3 sequences, about 17% seen once; the top ten hold 10% to 15%. Another study also made use of these data, one on T cells in Graves' hyperthyroidism and ophthalmopathy.

Here the sequenced sample was peripheral blood mononuclear cells (PBMCs), taken at new diagnosis, from a patient treated with antithyroid drugs. All receptors derive from a man aged 35 to 55 with Graves disease. Each CDR3 is given with its conserved first and last residue. The D gene is left open where the match is weak. Rows give clone size only sometimes, using once, few, many, or a class for an expanded clone.

>TRBD2|TRBV6-1|TRBJ2-7|few
CASAAGGPGNEQYF
TGTGCCAGCGCGGCGGGGGGGCCGGGCAACGAGCAGTACTTC
>-|TRBV5-5|TRBJ2-5|many
CASSLAASEETQYF
TGTGCCAGCAGCTTGGCCGCTAGCGAAGAGACCCAGTACTTC
>-|TRBV5-1|TRBJ2-3|many
CASSLTWGGGQDTQYF
TGCGCCAGCAGTCTGACGTGGGGGGGGGGACAAGATACGCAGTATTTT
>-|TRBV28|TRBJ2-7|many
CASSSPQGEQYF
TGTGCCAGCAGTTCGCCACAGGGCGAGCAGTACTTC
>TRBD1|TRBV7-3|TRBJ2-5|-
CASSYQGAAETQYF
TGTGCCAGCAGCTACCAGGGGGCAGCCGAGACCCAGTACTTC
>-|TRBV10-1|TRBJ2-3|-
CASSEFITDTQYF
TGCGCCAGCAGTGAGTTCATAACAGATACGCAGTATTTT
>TRBD2|TRBV10-1|TRBJ2-1|-
CASSEISGRRSYNEQFF
TGCGCCAGCAGTGAGATTAGCGGGAGGAGATCCTACAATGAGCAGTTCTTC
>-|TRBV2|TRBJ2-3|many
CASSDLAMAQYF
TGTGCCAGCAGTGACCTAGCGATGGCGCAGTATTTT
>-|TRBV7-9|TRBJ2-2|many
CASSFGTGELFF
TGTGCCAGCAGCTTTGGGACCGGGGAGCTGTTTTTT
>-|TRBV11-2|TRBJ1-2|-
CASSPFRGGYGYTF
TGTGCCAGCAGCCCCTTTAGGGGGGGCTATGGCTACACCTTC
>-|TRBV24-1|TRBJ2-1|-
CATSDGDLLEQFF
TGTGCCACCAGTGACGGGGACCTCCTTGAGCAGTTCTTC
>TRBD1|TRBV20-1|TRBJ2-5|-
CSAQGASVGETQYF
TGCAGTGCTCAGGGGGCGAGTGTGGGAGAGACCCAGTACTTC
>-|TRBV7-8|TRBJ2-3|many
CASSPRLATDTQYF
TGTGCCAGCAGCCCCCGTCTAGCGACAGATACGCAGTATTTT
>TRBD2|TRBV6-1|TRBJ2-1|many
CASSEGGLAGVSGEQFF
TGTGCCAGCAGTGAAGGTGGGCTAGCGGGAGTATCGGGTGAGCAGTTCTTC
>TRBD2|TRBV29-1|TRBJ2-7|-
CSVGSSGTSYEQYF
TGCAGCGTTGGTTCTAGCGGGACCAGCTACGAGCAGTACTTC
>TRBD2|TRBV2|TRBJ2-2|many
CASSPGTRNTGELFF
TGTGCCAGCAGCCCCGGGACTAGGAACACCGGGGAGCTGTTTTTT
>-|TRBV28|TRBJ1-1|many
CASYSMGGGVTEAFF
TGTGCCAGCTACTCCATGGGCGGGGGGGTAACTGAAGCTTTCTTT
>TRBD2|TRBV19|TRBJ2-1|few
CASRGVASGRNEQFF
TGTGCCAGTAGGGGGGTGGCTAGCGGGAGAAATGAGCAGTTCTTC
>TRBD1|TRBV11-2|TRBJ2-1|many
CASRSEVGRGLLNEQFF
TGTGCCAGCAGATCCGAAGTGGGCAGGGGGCTTCTGAATGAGCAGTTCTTC
>-|TRBV3-1|TRBJ2-7|many
CASSQGLFRSAGQSYEQYF
TGTGCCAGCAGCCAAGGGCTTTTTCGGTCAGCGGGACAGTCCTACGAGCAGTACTTC
>TRBD1|TRBV5-1|TRBJ2-1|-
CASRRGQGGNEQFF
TGCGCCAGCAGGAGGGGGCAGGGTGGCAATGAGCAGTTCTTC
>TRBD2|TRBV7-6|TRBJ2-7|-
CASSLAGTSGAYEQYF
TGTGCCAGCAGCTTAGCGGGGACTAGCGGAGCCTACGAGCAGTACTTC
>TRBD1|TRBV19|TRBJ1-6|few
CASTVQGVNSPLHF
TGTGCCAGTACAGTGCAGGGGGTTAATTCACCCCTCCACTTT
>-|TRBV12-3/TRBV12-4|TRBJ2-6|many
CASSLGVSGANVLTF
TGTGCCAGCAGTTTAGGTGTTTCTGGGGCCAACGTCCTGACTTTC
>-|TRBV3-1|TRBJ2-2|many
CASSRRDGDTGELFF
TGTGCCAGCAGCCGAAGGGACGGTGACACCGGGGAGCTGTTTTTT
>TRBD2|TRBV5-1|TRBJ2-2|-
CASSGAGTSGGPTGELFF
TGCGCCAGCAGCGGAGCCGGGACTAGCGGGGGCCCTACCGGGGAGCTGTTTTTT
>-|TRBV28|TRBJ2-3|many
CASSPQGGGTDTQYF
TGTGCCAGCAGTCCACAGGGAGGCGGCACAGATACGCAGTATTTT
>-|TRBV12-3/TRBV12-4|TRBJ2-5|-
CASTTGPEETQYF
TGTGCCAGCACCACGGGCCCTGAAGAGACCCAGTACTTC
>-|TRBV6-2/TRBV6-3|TRBJ2-5|many
CASSYPPTYEETQYF
TGTGCCAGCAGTTACCCCCCGACTTATGAAGAGACCCAGTACTTC
>-|TRBV12-3/TRBV12-4|TRBJ2-5|many
CASSLARGLQETQYF
TGTGCCAGCAGTTTAGCGCGGGGACTTCAAGAGACCCAGTACTTC
>TRBD1|TRBV10-2|TRBJ2-1|many
CASRDRGSGYNEQFF
TGCGCCAGCAGGGACAGGGGATCGGGATACAATGAGCAGTTCTTC
>-|TRBV13|TRBJ1-1|-
CASSLGRWGGNTEAFF
TGTGCCAGCAGCTTAGGCCGATGGGGCGGGAACACTGAAGCTTTCTTT
>TRBD1|TRBV4-2|TRBJ2-1|-
CASSPKDRDNNEQFF
TGTGCCAGCAGCCCCAAGGACAGGGATAACAATGAGCAGTTCTTC
>-|TRBV7-9|TRBJ1-1|-
CASSLFEWAEAFF
TGTGCCAGCAGCTTATTCGAATGGGCTGAAGCTTTCTTT
>TRBD2|TRBV2|TRBJ2-3|many
CASRRLAADTQYF
TGTGCCAGCCGGCGACTAGCGGCAGATACGCAGTATTTT
>-|TRBV20-1|TRBJ1-2|few
CSAPAGLTVVYGYTF
TGCAGTGCCCCGGCAGGTTTGACGGTGGTCTATGGCTACACCTTC
>TRBD2|TRBV18|TRBJ2-1|-
CASSPSGIGYNEQFF
TGTGCCAGCTCACCTAGCGGGATAGGGTACAATGAGCAGTTCTTC
>TRBD2|TRBV20-1|TRBJ2-1|many
CSARTSGSNEQFF
TGCAGTGCAAGGACTAGCGGGAGTAATGAGCAGTTCTTC
>TRBD1|TRBV7-2|TRBJ2-7|many
CASSQQGVRLGYEQYF
TGTGCCAGCAGCCAACAGGGGGTCCGCCTGGGGTACGAGCAGTACTTC
>-|TRBV6-2/TRBV6-3|TRBJ2-6|-
CASSRTSGANVLTF
TGTGCCAGCAGTAGGACCTCTGGGGCCAACGTCCTGACTTTC
>TRBD2|TRBV27|TRBJ2-7|many
CASSLSLGLPWAYEQYF
TGTGCCAGCAGTTTATCGTTGGGACTACCGTGGGCCTACGAGCAGTACTTC
>-|TRBV20-1|TRBJ2-7|many
CSASERTYAYEQYF
TGCAGTGCTAGCGAGAGGACATACGCCTACGAGCAGTACTTC
>-|TRBV28|TRBJ2-3|many
CASSRFSGTTSTDTQYF
TGTGCCAGCAGTCGTTTTTCCGGGACAACTAGCACAGATACGCAGTATTTT
>-|TRBV24-1|TRBJ2-1|few
CATSDEAEMQNEQFF
TGTGCCACCAGTGATGAAGCGGAGATGCAAAATGAGCAGTTCTTC
>-|TRBV19|TRBJ1-5|many
CASSITGGNQPQHF
TGTGCCAGTAGTATTACTGGTGGCAATCAGCCCCAGCATTTT
>-|TRBV6-2/TRBV6-3|TRBJ2-3|-
CASSWDPNTDTQYF
TGTGCCAGCAGTTGGGACCCCAACACAGATACGCAGTATTTT
>TRBD2|TRBV20-1|TRBJ2-7|-
CSPRDSGSSGYEQYF
TGCAGTCCCAGAGATAGCGGGAGTTCGGGGTACGAGCAGTACTTC
>TRBD2|TRBV2|TRBJ2-3|many
CASRRRLASTDTQYF
TGTGCCAGCAGACGAAGACTAGCAAGCACAGATACGCAGTATTTT
>TRBD2|TRBV25-1|TRBJ2-1|few
CASSEWGGSVNEQFF
TGTGCCAGCAGTGAATGGGGCGGGAGTGTCAATGAGCAGTTCTTC
>-|TRBV3-1|TRBJ1-5|many
CASSQEFASQPQHF
TGTGCCAGCAGCCAAGAATTCGCAAGTCAGCCCCAGCATTTT
>-|TRBV20-1|TRBJ1-1|many
CSASLWPLNTEAFF
TGCAGTGCTAGTCTTTGGCCGCTCAACACTGAAGCTTTCTTT
>-|TRBV27|TRBJ1-1|few
CASSPLTGYTEAFF
TGTGCCAGCAGCCCCCTGACAGGTTACACTGAAGCTTTCTTT
>-|TRBV12-3/TRBV12-4|TRBJ2-7|many
CASSFAPLGEQYF
TGTGCCAGCAGTTTTGCTCCCCTGGGGGAGCAGTACTTC